This T cell receptor beta chain was recovered during a study of T cell repertoires in cytomegalovirus infection (dated by TCRdb to the late 2010s). Looking at the study overall: Because public TCR beta signatures pointed to carriage of CMV infection together with the matching HLA type, the HLA type of each donor mattered for the analysis.

In regard to this clonotype: What this receptor recognizes is not known. The input lacks base qualities; no much larger clone sits a single base away.

As encoded in the germline V gene, CDR1 is SGHRS while CDR2 is YFSETQ. V and J are trimmed by 7 bases and 5 bases, and the gene matches miss 2 bases of the junction. From the cysteine up to the phenylalanine, the CDR3 has a length of 13 residues. Left in the record is the CDR3 DNA by itself, 39 bases read in frame from the first base. Instrument on record: Illumina HiSeq 1500. TCRdb trimmed public reads at Q25 via fastp, called clones via MiXCR and kept in-frame beta chains. Here each entry gathers all rows of one CDR3 protein and keeps the most common genes and DNA. In this sample the table shows a few hundred thousand distinct CDR3 sequences, under 20% of which occur a single time. The ten largest clones add up to around 13% of the sample. Study-wide findings and limitations: In the ex vivo response, HLA-C-restricted CMV-specific TCR beta clonotypes were dominant, and in two of eight donors the single most frequent clonotype came from this HLA-C-restricted group. Carriers of CMV infection plus the relevant HLA type were discriminated by the cumulative frequency of public TCR beta family members in the study cohort and in an independent roughly 320-donor cohort.

This TCR was sampled from a human donor in good health (CMV status not recorded). Some clones in this sample may be carry-over from other donors' samples. Specimen: PBMCs. The chain uses TRBV5-1 and TRBJ1-4, with TRBD1 matching 10 junction bases. CDR3 protein: CASRDRGNEKLFF. In nucleotide form, the sequence is TGCGCCAGCCGGGACAGGGGAAATGAAAAACTGTTTTTT.